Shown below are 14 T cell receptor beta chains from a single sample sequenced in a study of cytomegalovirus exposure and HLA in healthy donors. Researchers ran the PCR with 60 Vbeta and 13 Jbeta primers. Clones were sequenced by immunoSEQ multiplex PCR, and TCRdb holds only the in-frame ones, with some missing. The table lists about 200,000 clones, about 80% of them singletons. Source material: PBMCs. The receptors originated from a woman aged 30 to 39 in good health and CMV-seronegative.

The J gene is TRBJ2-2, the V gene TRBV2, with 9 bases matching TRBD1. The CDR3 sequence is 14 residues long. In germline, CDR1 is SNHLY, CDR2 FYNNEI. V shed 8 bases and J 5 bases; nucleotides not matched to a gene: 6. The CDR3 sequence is CASLGTGRTGELFF. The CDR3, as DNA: TGTGCCAGCTTGGGGACAGGGCGGACCGGGGAGCTGTTTTTT. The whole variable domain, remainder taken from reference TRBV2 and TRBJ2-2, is EPEVTQTPSHQVTQMGQEVILRCVPISNHLYFYWYRQILGQKVEFLVSFYNNEISEKSEIFDDQFSVERPDGSNFTLKIRSTKLEDSAMYFCASLGTGRTGELFFGEGSRLTVL.

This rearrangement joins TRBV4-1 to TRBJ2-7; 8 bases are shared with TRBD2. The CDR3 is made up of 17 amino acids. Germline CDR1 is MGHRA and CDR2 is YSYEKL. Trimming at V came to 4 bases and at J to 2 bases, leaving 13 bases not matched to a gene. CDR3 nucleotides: TGCGCCAGCAGCCGGTCTAGCGGGCGGGTTTCAACCTACGAGCAGTACTTC. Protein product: CASSRSSGRVSTYEQYF.

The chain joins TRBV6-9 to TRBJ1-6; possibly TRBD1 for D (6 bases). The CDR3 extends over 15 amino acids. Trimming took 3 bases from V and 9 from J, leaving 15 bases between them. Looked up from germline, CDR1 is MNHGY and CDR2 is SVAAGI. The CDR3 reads CASSYPGQRGSPLHF. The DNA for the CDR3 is TGTGCCAGCAGTTACCCGGGACAACGGGGTTCACCCCTCCACTTT.

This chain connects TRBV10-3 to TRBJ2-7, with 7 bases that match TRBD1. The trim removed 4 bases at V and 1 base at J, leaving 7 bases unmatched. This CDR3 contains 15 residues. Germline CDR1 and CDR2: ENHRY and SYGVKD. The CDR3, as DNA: TGTGCCATCAGTGCTGCCAGGGGGTCGTCCTACGAGCAGTACTTC. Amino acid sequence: CAISAARGSSYEQYF.

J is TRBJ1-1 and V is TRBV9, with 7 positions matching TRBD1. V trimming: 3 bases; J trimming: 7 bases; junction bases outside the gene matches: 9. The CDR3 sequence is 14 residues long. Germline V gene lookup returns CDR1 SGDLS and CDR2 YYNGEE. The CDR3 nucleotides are TGTGCCAGCAGCGCAAGAGGGGGCACCGATGAAGCTTTCTTT. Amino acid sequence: CASSARGGTDEAFF.

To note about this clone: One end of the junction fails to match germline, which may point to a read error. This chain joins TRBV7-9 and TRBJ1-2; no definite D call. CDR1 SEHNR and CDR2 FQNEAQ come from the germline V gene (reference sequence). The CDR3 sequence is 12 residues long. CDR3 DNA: TGTTCCAGCAGCTTTTCGTCGGTTGGCTACACCTTC. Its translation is CSSSFSSVGYTF.

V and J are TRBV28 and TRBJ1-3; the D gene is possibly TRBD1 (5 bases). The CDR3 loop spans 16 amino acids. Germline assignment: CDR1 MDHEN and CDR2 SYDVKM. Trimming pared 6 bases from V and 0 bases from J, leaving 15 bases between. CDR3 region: CASSPGQAASGNTIYF. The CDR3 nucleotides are TGTGCCAGCAGCCCAGGGCAGGCAGCCTCTGGAAACACCATATATTTT.

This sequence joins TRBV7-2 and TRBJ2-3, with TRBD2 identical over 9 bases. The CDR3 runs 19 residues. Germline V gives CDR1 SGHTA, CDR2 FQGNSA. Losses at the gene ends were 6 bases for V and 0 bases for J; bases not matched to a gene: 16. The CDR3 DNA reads TGTGCCAGCAGTTCAAAGTTAGGGGGCGGGAGGGCCAGCACAGATACGCAGTATTTT. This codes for CASSSKLGGGRASTDTQYF.

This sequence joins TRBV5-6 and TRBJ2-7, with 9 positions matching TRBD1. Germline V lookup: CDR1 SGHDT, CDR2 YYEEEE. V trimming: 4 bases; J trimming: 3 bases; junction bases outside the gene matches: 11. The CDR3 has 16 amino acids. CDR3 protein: CASSVPGTGSFYEQYF. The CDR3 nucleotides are TGTGCCAGCAGCGTACCCGGGACAGGGTCATTCTACGAGCAGTACTTC.

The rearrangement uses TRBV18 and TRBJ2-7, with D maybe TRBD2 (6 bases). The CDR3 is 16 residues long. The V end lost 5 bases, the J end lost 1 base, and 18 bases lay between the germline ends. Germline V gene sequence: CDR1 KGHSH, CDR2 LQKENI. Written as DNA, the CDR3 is TGTGCCAGCTCAGCCTCGGTGGGGGGTACATCCTACGAGCAGTACTTC. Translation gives CASSASVGGTSYEQYF. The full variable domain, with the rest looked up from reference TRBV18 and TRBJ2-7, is NAGVMQNPRHLVRRRGQEARLRCSPMKGHSHVYWYRQLPEEGLKFMVYLQKENIIDESGMPKERFSAEFPKEGPSILRIQQVVRGDSAAYFCASSASVGGTSYEQYFGPGTRLTVT.

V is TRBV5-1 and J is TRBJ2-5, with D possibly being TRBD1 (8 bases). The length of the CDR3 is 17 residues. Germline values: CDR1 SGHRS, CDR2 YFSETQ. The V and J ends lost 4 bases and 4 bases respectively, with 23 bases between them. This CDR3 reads CASSGWTGRDGRETQYF. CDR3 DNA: TGCGCCAGCAGCGGATGGACAGGGAGGGACGGTCGAGAGACCCAGTACTTC.

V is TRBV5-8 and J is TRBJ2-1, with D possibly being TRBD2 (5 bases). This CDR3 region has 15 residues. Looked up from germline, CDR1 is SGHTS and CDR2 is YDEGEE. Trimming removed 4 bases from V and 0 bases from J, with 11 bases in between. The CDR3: CASSRGISSYNEQFF. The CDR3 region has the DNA TGTGCCAGCAGCCGGGGTATCAGCTCCTACAATGAGCAGTTCTTC.

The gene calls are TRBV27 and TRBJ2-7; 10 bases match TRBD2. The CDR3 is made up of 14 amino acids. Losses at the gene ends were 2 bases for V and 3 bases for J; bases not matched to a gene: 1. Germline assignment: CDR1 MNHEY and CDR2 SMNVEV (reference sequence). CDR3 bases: TGTGCCAGCAGTTTAACTAGCGGGGTCTACGAGCAGTACTTC. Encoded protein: CASSLTSGVYEQYF.

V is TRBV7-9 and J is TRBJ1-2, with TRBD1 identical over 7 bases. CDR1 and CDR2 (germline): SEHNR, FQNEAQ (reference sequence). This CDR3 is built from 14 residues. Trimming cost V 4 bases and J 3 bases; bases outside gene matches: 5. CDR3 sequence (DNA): TGTGCCAGCAGCTCGAGACAGGGTGACTATGGCTACACCTTC. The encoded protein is CASSSRQGDYGYTF. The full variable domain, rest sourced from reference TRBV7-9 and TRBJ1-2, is DTGVSQNPRHKITKRGQNVTFRCDPISEHNRLYWYRQTLGQGPEFLTYFQNEAQLEKSRLLSDRFSAERPKGSFSTLEIQRTEQGDSAMYLCASSSRQGDYGYTFGSGTRLTVV.